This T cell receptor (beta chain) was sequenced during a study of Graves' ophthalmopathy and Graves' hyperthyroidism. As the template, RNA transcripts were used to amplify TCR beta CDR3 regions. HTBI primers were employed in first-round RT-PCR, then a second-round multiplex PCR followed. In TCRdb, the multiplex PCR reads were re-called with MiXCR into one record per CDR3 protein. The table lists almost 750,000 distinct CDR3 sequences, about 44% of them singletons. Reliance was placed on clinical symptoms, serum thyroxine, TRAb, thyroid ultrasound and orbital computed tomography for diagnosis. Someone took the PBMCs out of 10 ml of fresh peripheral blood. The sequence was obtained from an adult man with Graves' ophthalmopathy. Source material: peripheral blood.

CDR3 bases: TGCAGTGCTAGAGATTGGGTCAGGGGGCCCGACGAGCAGTACTTC. Its protein product is CSARDWVRGPDEQYF. This rearrangement joins TRBV20-1 to TRBJ2-7, with 8 bases identical to TRBD1. Germline V lookup: CDR1 DFQATT, CDR2 SNEGSKA (reference sequence). The length of the CDR3 is 15 residues. The V gene end was trimmed by 0 bases and the J gene end by 5 bases; junction bases not matched to a gene: 9.